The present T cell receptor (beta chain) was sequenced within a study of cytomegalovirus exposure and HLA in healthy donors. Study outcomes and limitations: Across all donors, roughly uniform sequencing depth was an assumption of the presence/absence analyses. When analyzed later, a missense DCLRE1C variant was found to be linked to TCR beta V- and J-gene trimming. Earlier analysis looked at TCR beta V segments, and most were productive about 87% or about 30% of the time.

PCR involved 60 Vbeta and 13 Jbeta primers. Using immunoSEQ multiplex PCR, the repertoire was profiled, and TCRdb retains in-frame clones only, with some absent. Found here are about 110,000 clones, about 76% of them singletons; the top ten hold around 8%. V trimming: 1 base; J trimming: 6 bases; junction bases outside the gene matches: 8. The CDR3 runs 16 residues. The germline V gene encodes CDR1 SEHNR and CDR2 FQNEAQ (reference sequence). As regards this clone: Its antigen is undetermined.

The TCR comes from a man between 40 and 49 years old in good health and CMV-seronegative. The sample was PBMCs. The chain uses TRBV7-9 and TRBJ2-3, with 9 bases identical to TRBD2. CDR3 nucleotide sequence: TGTGCCAGCAGCTTAGAATTAGCGGGGGCCAGGGATACGCAGTATTTT. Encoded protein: CASSLELAGARDTQYF.